A selection of T cell receptor beta chains follows, all from one sample in a study of cytomegalovirus exposure and HLA in healthy donors. The table came from immunoSEQ multiplex PCR; TCRdb's copy has only in-frame clones and leaves some out. The profile shows 120,000 or so clones, approximately 74% of them singletons. Sequenced material: PBMCs. The origin of the receptors is a man between 40 and 49 years old in good health and CMV-seropositive. Both conserved end residues are part of each CDR3. A D gene is named only where the DNA matches it firmly. Size is omitted from some rows. Given values are once, few, many or a class for expanded clones.

clone_size j_call d_call v_call cdr3_aa cdr3_nt
once TRBJ1-4 TRBD1 TRBV5-1 CASAPDRGAGNEKLFF TGCGCCAGCGCCCCGGACAGGGGCGCAGGTAATGAAAAACTGTTTTTT
- TRBJ1-1 - TRBV5-1 CASSITGTLNTEAFF TGCGCCAGCAGCATTACCGGGACACTGAACACTGAAGCTTTCTTT
- TRBJ2-1 TRBD2 TRBV7-3 CASSFGGAGANEQFF TGTGCCAGCAGCTTTGGGGGAGCGGGAGCTAATGAGCAGTTCTTC
- TRBJ2-7 - TRBV6-6 CASRDSYEQYF TGTGCCAGCAGGGACAGCTACGAGCAGTACTTC
- TRBJ1-5 - TRBV27 CASSSSRERDQPQHF TGTGCCAGCAGTTCCAGCCGTGAGAGGGATCAGCCCCAGCATTTT
few TRBJ2-3 TRBD1 TRBV27 CASSFLGQDNLDTQYF TGTGCCAGCAGTTTCCTTGGACAGGACAACCTAGATACGCAGTATTTT
- TRBJ2-2 TRBD1 TRBV5-1 CASSRGEGAYTGELFF TGCGCCAGCAGCCGGGGAGAGGGGGCATACACCGGGGAGCTGTTTTTT
once TRBJ2-7 TRBD2 TRBV19 CASSTLAGGGYEQYF TGTGCCAGTAGTACACTAGCGGGAGGTGGCTACGAGCAGTACTTC
- TRBJ1-1 TRBD1 TRBV4-1 CASSPGQARNTEAFF TGCGCCAGCAGCCCCGGACAGGCACGAAACACTGAAGCTTTCTTT
- TRBJ1-2 TRBD1 TRBV5-1 CASSLGTASNYGYTF TGCGCCAGCAGCTTAGGGACAGCTTCTAACTATGGCTACACCTTC
once TRBJ2-5 - TRBV29-1 CSVERQETQYF TGCAGCGTTGAGCGGCAAGAGACCCAGTACTTC
- TRBJ2-1 TRBD2 TRBV7-6 CASSLSGIGSYNEQFF TGTGCCAGCAGCTTAAGCGGGATTGGCTCCTACAATGAGCAGTTCTTC
- TRBJ2-1 TRBD1 TRBV7-3 CASNEQGVGEQFF TGTGCCAGCAACGAACAGGGGGTGGGTGAGCAGTTCTTC
- TRBJ2-3 - TRBV9 CASSVGGQFTDTQYF TGTGCCAGCAGCGTAGGGGGGCAGTTCACAGATACGCAGTATTTT
- TRBJ2-3 - TRBV27 CASTPWWGVITDTQYF TGTGCCAGCACCCCATGGTGGGGGGTAATCACAGATACGCAGTATTTT
- TRBJ1-2 - TRBV19 CASNPVGGSRGYTF TGTGCCAGTAACCCCGTGGGGGGTAGCCGTGGCTACACCTTC
few TRBJ2-1 - TRBV7-2 CASRERAYSYNEQFF TGTGCCAGCAGGGAGCGGGCCTACTCCTACAATGAGCAGTTCTTC
once TRBJ2-7 TRBD1 TRBV5-5 CASSSLGTGAYEQYF TGTGCCAGCAGCTCCTTGGGGACAGGAGCCTACGAGCAGTACTTC
- TRBJ2-2 TRBD2 TRBV7-3 CASSLTASGAKRDTGELFF TGTGCCAGCAGCTTAACGGCTAGCGGGGCAAAAAGGGACACCGGGGAGCTGTTTTTT
- TRBJ2-5 - TRBV7-2 CASRQLGETQYF TGTGCCAGCAGACAACTAGGGGAGACCCAGTACTTC
- TRBJ2-1 - TRBV14 CASSRGEASYNEQFF TGTGCCAGCAGCCGAGGGGAGGCCTCCTACAATGAGCAGTTCTTC
- TRBJ1-2 - TRBV9 CASTSFVNPGHRYGYTF TGTGCCAGCACTTCTTTCGTTAATCCGGGACACCGGTATGGCTACACCTTC
- TRBJ2-5 - TRBV21-1 CASSKGGTPQETQYF TGTGCCAGCAGCAAAGGCGGGACCCCTCAAGAGACCCAGTACTTC
- TRBJ2-3 - TRBV4-1 CASSQVRPPDTQYF TGCGCCAGCAGCCAAGTGCGGCCCCCAGATACGCAGTATTTT
- TRBJ1-3 - TRBV7-2 CASSLATGGGGNTIYF TGTGCCAGCAGCTTAGCAACGGGGGGCGGTGGAAACACCATATATTTT
- TRBJ2-7 TRBD1 TRBV28 CASSLSDRGEQYF TGTGCCAGCAGTTTATCCGACAGGGGCGAGCAGTACTTC
- TRBJ2-5 TRBD1 TRBV28 CASFTTRDSAVLQETQYF TGTGCCAGCTTTACCACTCGGGACAGCGCCGTATTACAAGAGACCCAGTACTTC
- TRBJ2-1 TRBD2 TRBV7-2 CASSWIPGGISYNEQFF TGTGCCAGCAGCTGGATACCGGGAGGGATTTCCTACAATGAGCAGTTCTTC
- TRBJ2-1 TRBD2 TRBV18 CASSTSGGYNEQFF TGTGCCAGCTCAACCTCGGGGGGGTACAATGAGCAGTTCTTC
- TRBJ2-7 TRBD1 TRBV30 CAWSGQGAIYEQYF TGTGCCTGGAGTGGACAGGGGGCTATCTACGAGCAGTACTTC
- TRBJ2-1 TRBD1 TRBV2 CASNDRVRYNEQFF TGTGCCAGCAACGACAGGGTGAGGTACAATGAGCAGTTCTTC
- TRBJ1-5 TRBD1 TRBV30 CAWSVGQVNQPQHF TGTGCCTGGAGTGTGGGACAGGTCAATCAGCCCCAGCATTTT
few TRBJ2-1 - TRBV19 CASFGGPRRDHNEQFF TGTGCCAGTTTCGGGGGGCCAAGGCGGGATCACAATGAGCAGTTCTTC
- TRBJ1-5 - TRBV6-1 CASSEHFNQPQHF TGTGCCAGCAGTGAACACTTTAATCAGCCCCAGCATTTT
- TRBJ1-1 TRBD1 TRBV5-1 CASSVRQGATNTEAFF TGCGCCAGCAGCGTAAGGCAGGGGGCCACGAACACTGAAGCTTTCTTT
- TRBJ2-1 - TRBV28 CASSFARSNNEQFF TGTGCCAGCAGTTTTGCCAGATCAAACAATGAGCAGTTCTTC
once TRBJ2-1 TRBD1 TRBV18 CASSPPDRAYNEQFF TGTGCCAGCTCACCCCCAGACAGGGCCTACAATGAGCAGTTCTTC
- TRBJ2-5 TRBD1 TRBV5-1 CASRTGGSPIQETQYF TGCGCCAGCCGTACAGGGGGCTCCCCAATACAAGAGACCCAGTACTTC
- TRBJ2-5 - TRBV11-2 CASSPSGNQETQYF TGTGCCAGCAGCCCTTCCGGTAACCAAGAGACCCAGTACTTC
- TRBJ1-2 TRBD1 TRBV6-1 CASSEALLGGGGHGYTF TGTGCCAGCAGTGAAGCGCTTCTCGGAGGGGGCGGTCATGGCTACACCTTC
once TRBJ1-1 TRBD1 TRBV5-4 CASSRGQGLNTEAFF TGTGCCAGCAGCCGCGGACAGGGACTGAACACTGAAGCTTTCTTT
- TRBJ2-7 TRBD1 TRBV18 CASSPQPKGTGVHDVGYEQYF TGTGCCAGCTCACCCCAACCGAAAGGGACAGGGGTCCATGATGTCGGCTACGAGCAGTACTTC
- TRBJ2-1 TRBD1 TRBV15 CATERQPTGRNEQFF TGTGCCACCGAAAGACAGCCGACAGGGCGCAATGAGCAGTTCTTC
few TRBJ2-7 - TRBV7-2 CASSLAPGESYEQYF TGTGCCAGCAGCTTAGCGCCGGGGGAGTCCTACGAGCAGTACTTC
few TRBJ2-7 TRBD2 TRBV2 CASPLVAGEEQYF TGTGCCAGCCCCCTGGTAGCGGGGGAAGAGCAGTACTTC
- TRBJ2-5 - TRBV10-3 CAISERGETQYF TGTGCCATCAGTGAGAGGGGAGAGACCCAGTACTTC
- TRBJ2-1 TRBD2 TRBV29-1 CSVEREAGNEQFF TGCAGCGTTGAGCGGGAGGCAGGGAATGAGCAGTTCTTC
- TRBJ2-7 TRBD1 TRBV5-8 CASSSWDSRLSYEQYF TGTGCCAGCAGCTCGTGGGACAGCCGCCTCTCCTACGAGCAGTACTTC
- TRBJ1-5 - TRBV6-1 CAGAETENQPQHF TGTGCCGGGGCCGAGACAGAAAATCAGCCCCAGCATTTT
- TRBJ2-1 TRBD2 TRBV14 CASSQRARLAGYNEQFF TGTGCCAGCAGCCAAAGGGCCCGACTAGCGGGTTACAATGAGCAGTTCTTC
- TRBJ1-1 - TRBV10-3 CAIFEPNQNTEAFF TGTGCCATCTTCGAGCCGAACCAGAACACTGAAGCTTTCTTT
- TRBJ2-3 - TRBV5-6 CASSLWRPGVDTQYF TGTGCCAGCAGCTTGTGGCGGCCGGGGGTAGATACGCAGTATTTT
- TRBJ2-7 - TRBV11-1 CASSLKPSYEQYF TGTGCCAGCAGCTTAAAGCCCTCCTACGAGCAGTACTTC
- TRBJ1-3 TRBD1 TRBV28 CASGKQGVPRSGNTIYF TGTGCCAGCGGTAAACAGGGGGTCCCCCGTAGTGGAAACACCATATATTTT
- TRBJ2-7 TRBD1 TRBV6-6 CASRDFGQAHEQYF TGTGCCAGCAGAGATTTCGGACAGGCCCACGAGCAGTACTTC
- TRBJ1-5 - TRBV19 CASSILNQPQHF TGTGCCAGTAGTATTCTGAATCAGCCCCAGCATTTT
- TRBJ2-3 TRBD2 TRBV9 CASSDPSGRSTDTQYF TGTGCCAGCAGCGACCCTAGCGGGCGCAGCACAGATACGCAGTATTTT
- TRBJ2-5 - TRBV5-4 CASSLQEKGSETQYF TGTGCCAGCAGCTTGCAGGAAAAAGGATCGGAGACCCAGTACTTC
few TRBJ2-3 - TRBV6-6 CATSPRPKDTQYF TGTGCCACCAGCCCGAGGCCGAAAGATACGCAGTATTTT
- TRBJ1-1 - TRBV5-4 CASSSRNTEAFF TGTGCCAGCAGCTCTAGAAACACTGAAGCTTTCTTT